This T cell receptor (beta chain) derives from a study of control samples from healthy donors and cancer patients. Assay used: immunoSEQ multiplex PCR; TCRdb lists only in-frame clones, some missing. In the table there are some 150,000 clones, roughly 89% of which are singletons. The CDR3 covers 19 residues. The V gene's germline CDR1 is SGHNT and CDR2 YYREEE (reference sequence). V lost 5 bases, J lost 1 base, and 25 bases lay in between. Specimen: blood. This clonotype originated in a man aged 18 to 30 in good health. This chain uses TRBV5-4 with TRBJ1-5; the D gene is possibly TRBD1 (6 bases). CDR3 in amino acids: CASSYNTGSTTISNQPQHF. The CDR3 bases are TGTGCCAGCAGTTATAATACAGGGTCTACAACTATAAGCAATCAGCCCCAGCATTTT.